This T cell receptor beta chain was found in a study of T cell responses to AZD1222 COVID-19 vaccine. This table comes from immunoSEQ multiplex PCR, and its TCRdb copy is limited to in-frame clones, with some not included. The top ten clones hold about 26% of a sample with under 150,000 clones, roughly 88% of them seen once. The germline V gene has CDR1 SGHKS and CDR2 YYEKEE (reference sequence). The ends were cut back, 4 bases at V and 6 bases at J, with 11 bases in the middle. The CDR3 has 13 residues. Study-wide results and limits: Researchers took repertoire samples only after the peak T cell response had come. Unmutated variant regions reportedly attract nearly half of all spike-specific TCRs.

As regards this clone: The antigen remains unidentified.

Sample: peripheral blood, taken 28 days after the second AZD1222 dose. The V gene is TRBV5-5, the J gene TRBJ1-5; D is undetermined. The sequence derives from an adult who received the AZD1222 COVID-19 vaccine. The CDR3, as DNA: TGTGCCAGCAGCCCGGGATATCGTCAGCCCCAGCATTTT. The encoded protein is CASSPGYRQPQHF.